These 29 T cell receptor beta chains came from one sample sequenced in a study of blood T cells in healthy people across ages (dated by TCRdb to the mid-2010s). The method behind the library was 5' RACE. Sequencing used an Illumina HiSeq 2500. A second PCR of roughly 7 to 12 cycles was run with a J-beta primer mix and a sample-barcoded 5' primer. TCRdb redid the processing of the public reads, applying fastp at Q25 and MiXCR, and retained in-frame beta chains. Each CDR3 protein appears once, grouped with its most common genes and DNA. Across this sample there are 1.5 million or so distinct CDR3 sequences, with approximately 40% seen only once. Together, the top ten hold 7% to 9.5% of the sample. Material: blood. These receptors came from a woman in her late teens or twenties in good health.

Many counts were recorded for this clonotype. One junction end does not reproduce the germline sequence, and a read error may be involved. The chain employs TRBV5-1 and TRBJ1-2; possibly TRBD1 for D (6 bases). The CDR3 is 14 amino acids. Germline values: CDR1 SGHRS, CDR2 YFSETQ. CDR3 protein: CASSLTGLNYGYTF. CDR3 DNA sequence: TGTGCCAGCAGTTTGACAGGATTGAACTATGGCTACACCTTC.

This chain connects TRBV6-2 or TRBV6-3 to TRBJ2-1, with 9 positions matching TRBD1. This CDR3 spans 16 amino acids. J was trimmed by 8 bases and V by 2 bases; bases with no gene match: 10. Germline assignment: CDR1 MNHEY and CDR2 SVGEGT. DNA of the CDR3: TGTGCCAGCAGTTACAAAAGGACAGGGGATCGGGATGAGCAGTTCTTC. The encoded protein is CASSYKRTGDRDEQFF.

This CDR3 is CASSPQSGLRPQHF. In DNA form, the CDR3 reads TGTGCCAGCAGTCCCCAGTCGGGGCTACGGCCCCAGCATTTT. The genes are TRBV12-3 or TRBV12-4 and TRBJ1-5; the D gene is possibly TRBD1 (5 bases). The CDR3 is 14 amino acids. Between the trimmed V and J ends, which lost 5 bases and 9 bases, there was a span of 17 bases.

The CDR3 DNA reads as TGCGCCAGCAGCACCCACGGGACAGGGTTCGGCAATTCACCCCTCCACTTT. Protein product: CASSTHGTGFGNSPLHF. V usage is TRBV5-1 and J usage is TRBJ1-6, with 9 bases identical to TRBD1. In germline, CDR1 is SGHRS, CDR2 YFSETQ. The V and J ends lost 4 bases and 7 bases, in that order; junction bases with no gene match: 12. The CDR3 runs 17 residues.

This chain uses TRBV14 with TRBJ2-1; a weak D match, TRBD2 (5 bases). The ends were cut back, 0 bases at V and 15 bases at J, with 12 bases in the middle. This CDR3 has 12 amino acids. Germline CDR1 SGHDN, CDR2 FVKESK. The CDR3 sequence: CASSQDLLVSFF. DNA of the CDR3: TGTGCCAGCAGCCAAGATCTACTAGTGTCGTTCTTC.

This sequence joins TRBV5-1 and TRBJ2-2; 8 positions match TRBD2. The CDR3 runs 16 residues. V lost 1 base to trimming and J lost 5 bases; unmatched junction nucleotides: 7. The germline V gene has CDR1 SGHRS and CDR2 YFSETQ. The CDR3 reads CASSLPSGSVTGELFF. The CDR3 DNA reads TGCGCCAGCAGCTTGCCCAGCGGGAGCGTGACCGGGGAGCTGTTTTTT.

The J gene is TRBJ1-1, the V gene TRBV12-3 or TRBV12-4; possible D gene TRBD1, 5 bases. This CDR3 spans 17 amino acids. V dropped 3 bases and J dropped 1 base, with 18 bases sitting between them. DNA of the CDR3: TGTGCCAGCAGTTTGCGGGGGTCTAGGCTGCGGAACACTGAAGCTTTCTTT. Translation gives CASSLRGSRLRNTEAFF.

In its sample, this clonotype was seen a few times. The chain couples TRBV3-1 to TRBJ2-6; a weak D match, TRBD1 (7 bases). Deletions cut 2 bases from V and 0 bases from J, with 11 bases between. CDR1 is LGHDT, CDR2 YNNKEL, per germline (reference sequence). The CDR3 is 17 amino acids. CDR3 sequence reads: CASSQSGGLSGANVLTF. The CDR3 DNA reads as TGTGCCAGCAGCCAATCAGGGGGACTCTCTGGGGCCAACGTCCTGACTTTC.

V is TRBV18 and J is TRBJ1-1; D is possibly TRBD1 (6 bases). Trimming cost V 4 bases and J 0 bases, with 18 bases left between them. There are 17 residues in the CDR3. Germline V gives CDR1 KGHSH, CDR2 LQKENI. CDR3 sequence reads: CASSRYRQGSMNTEAFF. The CDR3 DNA sequence: TGTGCCAGCTCACGCTATCGGCAGGGGTCAATGAACACTGAAGCTTTCTTT. The whole variable domain, remainder taken from reference TRBV18 and TRBJ1-1, is NAGVMQNPRHLVRRRGQEARLRCSPMKGHSHVYWYRQLPEEGLKFMVYLQKENIIDESGMPKERFSAEFPKEGPSILRIQQVVRGDSAAYFCASSRYRQGSMNTEAFFGQGTRLTVV.

V and J are TRBV6-5 and TRBJ2-7; D is possibly TRBD1 (5 bases). Per germline, CDR1 MNHEY and CDR2 SVGAGI. The CDR3 sequence is 14 residues long. V dropped 6 bases and J dropped 0 bases, with 12 bases sitting between them. As DNA, the CDR3 is TGTGCCAGCAGGGCCGATGGGGCCTCCTACGAGCAGTACTTC. Its translation is CASRADGASYEQYF.

The chain is built from TRBV7-9 and TRBJ2-3, with TRBD2 identical over 8 bases. The germline V gene has CDR1 SEHNR and CDR2 FQNEAQ (reference sequence). The V and J ends lost 5 bases and 5 bases, in that order; junction bases with no gene match: 9. The CDR3 totals 15 residues. CDR3: CASSLTKREIDTQYF. The CDR3 region has the DNA TGTGCCAGCAGCCTTACCAAGCGGGAGATAGATACGCAGTATTTT.

The chain recombines TRBV4-1 with TRBJ2-3, with 14 positions matching TRBD2. This CDR3 comprises 17 residues. V shed 1 base, J shed 5 bases, and the junction held 5 bases outside the gene matches. Per germline, CDR1 MGHRA and CDR2 YSYEKL. The DNA of the CDR3 is TGCGCCAGCAGCCAAGTGGGACTAGCGGGAGTAGAAGATACGCAGTATTTT. This gives the protein CASSQVGLAGVEDTQYF.

This clonotype has a handful of counts. The CDR3 coding sequence is TGTGCCAGCAGCTGGGGACTAGGGACCTACGAGCAGTACTTC. Encoded protein: CASSWGLGTYEQYF. The chain joins TRBV6-6 to TRBJ2-7; 8 nucleotides agree with TRBD2. CDR1 and CDR2 from the germline V gene are MNHNY and SVGAGI (reference sequence). This CDR3 spans 14 amino acids. The junction had 6 bases not matched to a gene; V was cut back by 6 bases and J by 2 bases.

This clonotype was detected a few times. The J gene is TRBJ1-2, the V gene TRBV2; no definite D call. The germline V and J ends were trimmed by 5 bases and 8 bases, with 9 bases remaining between them. The CDR3 totals 11 residues. Germline V gene lookup returns CDR1 SNHLY and CDR2 FYNNEI. In DNA, the CDR3 is TGTGCCAGCAGTCCGGCTTGGGGCTACACCTTC. This gives the protein CASSPAWGYTF.

In this sample, this clonotype turned up a few times. The rearrangement links TRBV12-3 or TRBV12-4 to TRBJ2-7; no reliable D call. CDR3 length equals 14 residues. The V end was cut by 6 bases, the J end by 0 bases, with 12 bases between. The CDR3 coding sequence is TGTGCCAGCAGCCCAAAAGTCCTCTCCTACGAGCAGTACTTC. This encodes CASSPKVLSYEQYF.

The chain recombines TRBV5-1 with TRBJ2-3, with TRBD2 identical over 7 bases. Germline V gives CDR1 SGHRS, CDR2 YFSETQ. The CDR3 has 16 amino acids. With V trimmed by 3 bases and J by 4 bases, 11 bases remained unmatched. The CDR3 reads CASSSRPGLSADTQYF. DNA for the CDR3: TGCGCCAGCAGCTCTCGACCGGGACTAAGCGCAGATACGCAGTATTTT.

The sample holds a few counts of this clonotype. The J gene is TRBJ2-1, the V gene TRBV29-1; D remains unclear. The CDR3 has 15 amino acids. Germline V gene lookup returns CDR1 SQVTM and CDR2 ANQGSEA. V lost 3 bases to trimming and J lost 1 base, with 13 bases between them. The CDR3 DNA reads TGCAGCGTTGATCCGGAAGGACCGTCCTACAATGAGCAGTTCTTC. Protein: CSVDPEGPSYNEQFF.

This clonotype was seen a handful of times. V gene TRBV28 combines with J gene TRBJ2-1, with D possibly being TRBD2 (6 bases). From germline, CDR1 is MDHEN and CDR2 SYDVKM. V was shortened by 7 bases and J by 4 bases, with 17 bases between the two germline ends. The CDR3 is made up of 15 amino acids. For the CDR3, the DNA is TGTGCCAGCATCGCTCTCGGGACTTCATACAATGAGCAGTTCTTC. Translation gives CASIALGTSYNEQFF. Based on the CDR3 plus reference TRBV28 and TRBJ2-1, the full variable domain is DVKVTQSSRYLVKRTGEKVFLECVQDMDHENMFWYRQDPGLGLRLIYFSYDVKMKEKGDIPEGYSVSREKKERFSLILESASTNQTSMYLCASIALGTSYNEQFFGPGTRLTVL.

There are a few counts of this clonotype. The gene calls are TRBV15 and TRBJ2-1; 8 bases map to TRBD1. V trimming: 9 bases; J trimming: 5 bases; junction bases outside the gene matches: 6. Germline-derived CDR1 and CDR2 are LNHNV and YYDKDF (reference sequence). This CDR3 is built from 13 residues. In DNA form, the CDR3 reads TGTGCCACGCTTCAGGGGGCCAACAATGAGCAGTTCTTC. This gives the protein CATLQGANNEQFF.

This clonotype was detected only a few times. The chain couples TRBV10-3 to TRBJ2-3; TRBD2 matches at 7 bases. Unmatched junction bases numbered 10, after V lost 5 bases and J lost 2 bases. The V gene's germline CDR1 is ENHRY and CDR2 SYGVKD. The CDR3 totals 16 residues. CDR3 loop: CAISRGAGTLTDTQYF. The CDR3 DNA reads as TGTGCCATCAGTCGCGGAGCGGGGACCCTCACAGATACGCAGTATTTT.

The V call is TRBV15, the J call TRBJ2-5, with D possibly TRBD2 on 6 matching bases. CDR3 size: 15 residues. Germline values: CDR1 LNHNV, CDR2 YYDKDF (reference sequence). V was trimmed by 5 bases and J by 4 bases, leaving 17 bases between them. CDR3 in amino acids: CATSAGGSSGETQYF. As DNA, the CDR3 is TGTGCCACCAGCGCAGGAGGGTCGTCGGGAGAGACCCAGTACTTC.

V usage is TRBV6-1 and J usage is TRBJ2-3, with TRBD2 matching 7 bases. CDR3 length: 16 amino acids. Per the germline V gene, CDR1 is MNHNS and CDR2 is SASEGT. The V gene end was trimmed by 3 bases and the J gene end by 1 base; junction bases not matched to a gene: 7. This CDR3 reads CASSDLLAGGTDTQYF. The CDR3 nucleotides read TGTGCCAGCAGTGACCTTTTGGCGGGGGGCACAGATACGCAGTATTTT.

The chain carries TRBV6-4 and TRBJ2-1; D is undetermined. CDR3 size: 14 residues. CDR1 and CDR2 from the germline V gene are MRHNA and SNTAGT. V lost 4 bases and J lost 3, with 10 bases in between. The CDR3 bases are TGTGCCAGCAGTGCAGGCGTCCACTACAATGAGCAGTTCTTC. This sequence encodes CASSAGVHYNEQFF.

A few counts support this clonotype. The chain links TRBV6-5 to TRBJ2-5; D is undetermined. Germline assignment: CDR1 MNHEY and CDR2 SVGAGI. The CDR3 runs 13 residues. V was shortened by 6 bases and J by 5 bases, with 13 bases between the two germline ends. CDR3 in amino acids: CASRPTITETQYF. Here the CDR3 DNA reads TGTGCCAGCAGACCGACAATAACTGAGACCCAGTACTTC.

The J gene is TRBJ2-1, the V gene TRBV20-1, with D possibly TRBD1 on 6 matching bases. CDR1 DFQATT and CDR2 SNEGSKA come from the germline V gene (reference sequence). Trimming took 6 bases from V and 0 from J, leaving 18 bases between them. This CDR3 has 16 residues. The CDR3 nucleotides read TGCAGTGCGTTCCCTACAGGGAAAAGCTCCTACAATGAGCAGTTCTTC. Encoded protein: CSAFPTGKSSYNEQFF.

The rearrangement joins TRBV3-1 to TRBJ2-4; no clear D gene. Germline V CDR1 and CDR2: LGHDT, YNNKEL (reference sequence). Trimming left V 4 bases short and J 6 bases short, with 19 bases between. The CDR3 extends over 16 amino acids. The CDR3 DNA is TGTGCCAGCAGCCCCCGCAGGCTCCCCACACCAAACATTCAGTACTTC. It translates to CASSPRRLPTPNIQYF.

The chain uses TRBV2 and TRBJ2-1, with 13 bases lining up with TRBD2. Losses at the gene ends were 7 bases for V and 15 bases for J; bases not matched to a gene: 3. CDR3 size: 11 residues. Germline CDR1 reads SNHLY; CDR2 reads FYNNEI. The CDR3 sequence is CASKTSGRAFF. CDR3 in DNA: TGTGCCAGCAAAACTAGCGGGAGGGCGTTCTTC.

To note about this clonotype: One end of the junction does not line up with germline, which may come from a read error. The chain couples TRBV5-1 to TRBJ2-7; maybe TRBD2 (5 bases). Germline lookup yields CDR1 SGHRS and CDR2 YFSETQ. The CDR3 spans 13 residues. The chain's CDR3 is CASSGTNSYEQYF. The CDR3, as DNA: TGTGCCAGCAGCGGAACTAATTCGTACGAGCAGTACTTC.

The chain joins TRBV2 to TRBJ2-2; no definite D call. This CDR3 contains 18 residues. Trimming removed 2 bases from V and 0 bases from J, with 16 bases in between. The germline CDR1 and CDR2 sequences are SNHLY and FYNNEI. In DNA, the CDR3 is TGTGCCAGCAGTGAACACCCGTATGGAACGCCGAACACCGGGGAGCTGTTTTTT. Translating gives CASSEHPYGTPNTGELFF. The full variable domain, rest sourced from reference TRBV2 and TRBJ2-2, is EPEVTQTPSHQVTQMGQEVILRCVPISNHLYFYWYRQILGQKVEFLVSFYNNEISEKSEIFDDQFSVERPDGSNFTLKIRSTKLEDSAMYFCASSEHPYGTPNTGELFFGEGSRLTVL.